The clone carrying this TCR beta chain was detected many times. What it binds is unknown. These data come from a study of tumor-infiltrating lymphocytes in primary liver carcinoma. Study-wide results and limits: Tumors significantly exceeded blood in top-250-clone fraction (p = 0.039). Lower overlap was observed for tumor-adjacent and tumor-blood pairs relative to tumor region pairs.

Joint extraction of RNA and DNA used roughly 19-31 mg of bulk tissue that was unsorted. No treatment had been given to the patients, who were chronically infected with HBV. Every tumor sample held more than 75% viable tumor cells. Trimming removed 3 bases at V and 7 bases at J, with 16 bases between. CDR3 length: 14 amino acids. Per germline, CDR1 GTSNPN and CDR2 SVGIG (reference sequence). From around 0.5 ug total RNA, TCR beta cDNA was generated with a primer in the constant region. Generation of the TCR beta libraries relied on three nested multiplex PCR rounds using slightly modified ARM-PCR. Rounds one and two of PCR, each of 9 to 11 cycles, were primed with TRBV1-TRBV30 forward primers and a C-beta reverse primer. TCRdb reprocessed the multiplex PCR reads via MiXCR and lists one record per CDR3 protein. The data hold approximately 73,000 distinct CDR3 sequences, with 65% to 75% observed a single time.

J is TRBJ2-1 and V is TRBV30; TRBD1 or TRBD2 may be the D gene (5 bases each). Material for sequencing was liver tumor tissue from sampling region 4. Subset: tumor region T4, right-lateral pole. This TCR was sampled from a woman aged 55 to 70 with primary liver carcinoma and hepatitis B virus infection. CDR3 nucleotide sequence: TGTGCCTGGAGACGGGACCAACTTAAGAATGAGCAGTTCTTC. This translates into CAWRRDQLKNEQFF.